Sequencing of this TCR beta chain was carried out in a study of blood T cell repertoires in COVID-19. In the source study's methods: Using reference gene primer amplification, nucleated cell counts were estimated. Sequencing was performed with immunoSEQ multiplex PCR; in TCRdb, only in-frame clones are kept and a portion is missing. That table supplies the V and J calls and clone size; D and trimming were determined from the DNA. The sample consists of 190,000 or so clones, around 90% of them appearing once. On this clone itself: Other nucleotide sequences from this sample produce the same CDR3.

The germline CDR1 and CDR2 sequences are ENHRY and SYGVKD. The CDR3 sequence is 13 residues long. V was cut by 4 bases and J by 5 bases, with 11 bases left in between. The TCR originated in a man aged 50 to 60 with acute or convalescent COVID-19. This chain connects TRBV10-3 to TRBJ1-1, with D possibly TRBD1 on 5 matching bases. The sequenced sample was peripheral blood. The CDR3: CAISGGGGTEAFF. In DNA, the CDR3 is TGTGCCATCAGTGGGGGGGGTGGAACTGAAGCTTTCTTT.